This entry concerns a single TCR beta chain. The record originates from a study of blood T cell repertoires in COVID-19. Produced via immunoSEQ multiplex PCR; TCRdb's table is partial and in-frame only. The sample shows about 400,000 clones, 86% of them seen only once. The receptor was derived from a woman aged 55-75 years with COVID-19, enrolled during active disease. The sample consisted of peripheral blood.

CDR3: CASSQGWGGFSGNTIYF. CDR3 bases: TGTGCCAGCAGCCAAGGGTGGGGAGGTTTCTCTGGAAACACCATATATTTT. This sequence joins TRBV3-1 (or the pseudogene TRBV3-2) and TRBJ1-3; the D is unclear. In germline, CDR1 is LGHDT, CDR2 YNNKEL (reference sequence). The ends were cut back, 1 base at V and 0 bases at J, with 13 bases in the middle. The CDR3 is made up of 17 amino acids.